These 19 T cell receptor beta chains share one sample of origin, sequenced in a study of T-cell reconstitution after alpha-beta-depleted transplantation in children. Unique molecular identifiers were incorporated when the TCRbeta library was constructed. Using its own MiXCR run on the PCR reads, TCRdb lists one record per CDR3 protein. The repertoire holds some 87,000 distinct CDR3 sequences, with about a sixth as singletons. Sequenced material: PBMCs, mostly from graft donor cells, taken 180 days after TCRalphabeta/CD19-depleted stem cell transplant. These receptors all come from a male patient between 2 and 10 years old who had a stem cell transplant for acute lymphoblastic leukemia, so the T cells may come from the graft donor.

V is TRBV5-1 and J is TRBJ2-5, with TRBD1 identical over 11 bases. The length of the CDR3 is 16 residues. The germline V gene encodes CDR1 SGHRS and CDR2 YFSETQ. The V and J ends lost 0 bases and 4 bases, in that order; junction bases with no gene match: 5. As DNA, the CDR3 is TGCGCCAGCAGCTTGGCTTTGGGACAGGGGGTAGAGACCCAGTACTTC. Its translation: CASSLALGQGVETQYF.

Comment on this clonotype: This may be a read error, as it is one base from a much larger clone. CDR3 sequence: CAILQGPNYGYTF. The CDR3 bases are TGTGCCATCCTACAGGGCCCTAACTATGGCTACACCTTC. The chain is built from TRBV10-3 and TRBJ1-2; the D gene is possibly TRBD1 (6 bases). The CDR3 length is 13 residues. Germline V gives CDR1 ENHRY, CDR2 SYGVKD. V was cut by 8 bases and J by 0 bases, with 10 bases left in between.

V and J are TRBV5-1 and TRBJ1-1; 7 bases are shared with TRBD1. After removal of 0 bases from V and 5 bases from J, the junction contained 7 bases not matched to a gene. Germline CDR1 reads SGHRS; CDR2 reads YFSETQ. The CDR3 loop spans 15 amino acids. CDR3 sequence reads: CASSLGEGANTEAFF. CDR3 coding DNA: TGCGCCAGCAGCTTGGGGGAGGGGGCGAATACTGAAGCTTTCTTT.

This clonotype was seen many times. The V gene is TRBV5-1, the J gene TRBJ2-3; TRBD2 matches at 7 bases. CDR3 length equals 15 residues. The J segment lost 4 bases and the V segment lost 7 bases, leaving 12 bases of the junction unmatched. Germline CDR1 reads SGHRS; CDR2 reads YFSETQ. The CDR3 here is CASSPTSAHADTQYF. In nucleotides, the CDR3 is TGCGCCAGCTCCCCTACTAGCGCGCACGCAGATACGCAGTATTTT.

The chain joins TRBV27 to TRBJ2-5, with D perhaps matching TRBD1 or TRBD2 (6 bases each). Germline loops: CDR1 MNHEY, CDR2 SMNVEV (reference sequence). Trimming stripped 6 bases from V and 4 bases from J, with 15 bases between. The CDR3 spans 14 residues. The CDR3 bases are TGTGCCAGCAGGGGGGGCTTCCGGGCAGAGACCCAGTACTTC. Its protein is CASRGGFRAETQYF.

A few counts support this clonotype. V is TRBV14 and J is TRBJ1-1; a possible D gene is TRBD1 (6 bases). The CDR3 contains 16 residues. V was clipped by 3 bases and J by 0 bases, with 14 bases between them. Looked up from germline, CDR1 is SGHDN and CDR2 is FVKESK. The CDR3 DNA is TGTGCCAGCAGCCAGCAGGGGATCAGGTTGAACACTGAAGCTTTCTTT. Amino acids: CASSQQGIRLNTEAFF. The variable domain in full, with the rest retrieved from reference TRBV14 and TRBJ1-1, is EAGVTQFPSHSVIEKGQTVTLRCDPISGHDNLYWYRRVMGKEIKFLLHFVKESKQDESGMPNNRFLAERTGGTYSTLKVQPAELEDSGVYFCASSQQGIRLNTEAFFGQGTRLTVV.

This clonotype was seen at least ten times. This sequence joins TRBV2 and TRBJ2-5; D possibly uses TRBD1 or TRBD2 (5 bases each). V lost 6 bases to trimming and J lost 0 bases, with 17 bases between them. The CDR3 spans 16 residues. Germline V lookup: CDR1 SNHLY, CDR2 FYNNEI. The CDR3 reads CASRYPSGAYQETQYF. In DNA, the CDR3 is TGTGCCAGCAGGTACCCCTCCGGGGCTTACCAAGAGACCCAGTACTTC.

This clonotype came up a few times. One end of the junction varies from germline; a read error may be responsible. CDR3 in amino acids: CASSGTSGGAVPYDEQFF. In nucleotides, the CDR3 is TGTGCCAGCAGTGGGACTAGCGGGGGGGCCGTTCCCTACGATGAGCAGTTCTTC. V usage is TRBV12-3 or TRBV12-4 and J usage is TRBJ2-1, with 16 bases identical to TRBD2. This CDR3 is 18 amino acids long.

In this sample, this clonotype is medium-sized. This chain links TRBV7-9 with TRBJ2-7; no clear D gene. V was shortened by 0 bases and J by 7 bases, with 7 bases between the two germline ends. Germline loops: CDR1 SEHNR, CDR2 FQNEAQ (reference sequence). This CDR3 has 12 residues. The CDR3 sequence is CASSLAGREQYF. The CDR3 region has the DNA TGTGCCAGCAGCTTAGCCGGTCGTGAGCAGTACTTC.

The CDR3 here is CASSEGPFGGNTEAFF. Written as DNA, the CDR3 is TGTGCCAGCAGTGAGGGGCCCTTCGGGGGGAACACTGAAGCTTTCTTT. The rearrangement joins TRBV6-1 to TRBJ1-1, with D perhaps matching TRBD1 (5 bases). Germline-derived CDR1 and CDR2 are MNHNS and SASEGT. The V end was cut by 3 bases, the J end by 1 base, with 15 bases between. The CDR3 extends over 16 amino acids.

The chain uses TRBV5-1 and TRBJ1-5; TRBD1 matches 7 bases. The CDR3 consists of 15 residues. The V segment lost 0 bases and the J segment 4 bases; nucleotides outside the gene matches: 4. CDR1 is SGHRS and CDR2 is YFSETQ in the germline V gene. CDR3 amino acids: CASSLGGTANQPQHF. CDR3 DNA sequence: TGCGCCAGCAGCTTGGGAGGGACAGCTAATCAGCCCCAGCATTTT.

At least ten counts were recorded for this clonotype. The chain links TRBV20-1 to TRBJ1-5, with 7 bases lining up with TRBD1. The CDR3 runs 15 residues. Trimming removed 4 bases from V and 1 base from J; junction bases left unmatched: 7. Germline V gene sequence: CDR1 DFQATT, CDR2 SNEGSKA (reference sequence). The CDR3 sequence: CSANDGRGSNQPQHF. The CDR3 nucleotides are TGCAGTGCTAACGATGGCAGGGGGAGCAATCAGCCCCAGCATTTT.

There are a few counts of this clonotype. The chain employs TRBV7-9 and TRBJ1-2; the D is unclear. Germline V gives CDR1 SEHNR, CDR2 FQNEAQ (reference sequence). This CDR3 is 12 amino acids long. V lost 1 base, J lost 5 bases, and 5 bases lay in between. This chain's CDR3 is CASSLGEYGYTF. The DNA of the CDR3 is TGTGCCAGCAGCTTAGGAGAGTATGGCTACACCTTC. The full variable domain, rest sourced from reference TRBV7-9 and TRBJ1-2, is DTGVSQNPRHKITKRGQNVTFRCDPISEHNRLYWYRQTLGQGPEFLTYFQNEAQLEKSRLLSDRFSAERPKGSFSTLEIQRTEQGDSAMYLCASSLGEYGYTFGSGTRLTVV.

The V call is TRBV5-1, the J call TRBJ2-3; possible D gene TRBD1, 5 bases. CDR1 is SGHRS, CDR2 YFSETQ, per germline. This CDR3 spans 18 amino acids. The V end lost 4 bases, the J end lost 2 bases, and 23 bases lay between the germline ends. For the CDR3, the DNA is TGCGCCAGCAGCGATCCCCTTACTCTCCAGGGTTTCACAGATACGCAGTATTTT. Protein sequence: CASSDPLTLQGFTDTQYF. The full variable domain, its missing parts supplied by reference TRBV5-1 and TRBJ2-3, is KAGVTQTPRYLIKTRGQQVTLSCSPISGHRSVSWYQQTPGQGLQFLFEYFSETQRNKGNFPGRFSGRQFSNSRSEMNVSTLELGDSALYLCASSDPLTLQGFTDTQYFGPGTRLTVL.

The V gene is TRBV5-1, the J gene TRBJ2-1; 8 bases match TRBD1. Germline CDR1 reads SGHRS; CDR2 reads YFSETQ. CDR3 size: 14 residues. V shed 5 bases and J 6 bases; nucleotides not matched to a gene: 7. The CDR3: CASRFEGQVNEQFF. The CDR3 DNA is TGCGCCAGCAGATTTGAGGGACAGGTCAATGAGCAGTTCTTC.

V is TRBV5-1 and J is TRBJ2-7; 8 positions match TRBD1. The CDR3 is 17 residues long. With V trimmed by 0 bases and J by 0 bases, 8 bases remained unmatched. CDR1 is SGHRS and CDR2 is YFSETQ in the germline V gene. CDR3 sequence (DNA): TGCGCCAGCAGCTTGGATGACTCCGGGACAGGCTCCTACGAGCAGTACTTC. Translated: CASSLDDSGTGSYEQYF.

This clonotype was seen ten or more times. The chain uses TRBV20-1 and TRBJ1-1; D remains ambiguous. The CDR3 length is 13 residues. V lost 1 base and J 3 bases, leaving 9 bases between the germline ends. The germline V gene has CDR1 DFQATT and CDR2 SNEGSKA (reference sequence). The CDR3 nucleotides read TGCAGTGCTAGAGTGCCCTGGGACACTGAAGCTTTCTTT. Its protein is CSARVPWDTEAFF.

This chain joins TRBV14 and TRBJ1-1; D possibly corresponds to TRBD1 (5 bases). CDR3 length equals 16 residues. Germline CDR1 reads SGHDN; CDR2 reads FVKESK. Trimming took 0 bases from V and 0 from J, leaving 11 bases between them. The CDR3: CASSQDLGQLNTEAFF. CDR3 in DNA: TGTGCCAGCAGCCAAGATTTAGGACAATTGAACACTGAAGCTTTCTTT. The entire variable domain, with the rest obtained from reference TRBV14 and TRBJ1-1, is as follows: EAGVTQFPSHSVIEKGQTVTLRCDPISGHDNLYWYRRVMGKEIKFLLHFVKESKQDESGMPNNRFLAERTGGTYSTLKVQPAELEDSGVYFCASSQDLGQLNTEAFFGQGTRLTVV.

The chain uses TRBV7-6 and TRBJ2-5; 8 bases match TRBD2. J was trimmed by 6 bases and V by 2 bases; bases with no gene match: 8. Germline values: CDR1 SGHVS, CDR2 FNYEAQ. This CDR3 comprises 15 residues. Written as DNA, the CDR3 is TGTGCCAGCAGCTTAATCCAGCGGGAGAGGAAGACCCAGTACTTC. This sequence encodes CASSLIQRERKTQYF.